The 23 T cell receptor beta chains below all came from one sample that was sequenced in a study of OX40 agonist ivuxolimab in advanced cancers. TCRdb's copy holds only in-frame clones and misses some; the assay was immunoSEQ multiplex PCR. The sample holds about 130,000 clones, approximately 94% seen once. The source material was CD4+ or CD8+ T cells sorted from blood, sampled in a trial of the OX40 agonist ivuxolimab. Source of these receptors: an adult with an advanced solid tumor such as melanoma, head and neck, liver or kidney cancer.

J is TRBJ2-7 and V is TRBV7-2; D tentatively fits TRBD1 or TRBD2 (7 bases each). Germline values: CDR1 SGHTA, CDR2 FQGNSA. Trimming took 5 bases from V and 3 from J, leaving 14 bases between them. This CDR3 contains 14 residues. The CDR3 DNA reads TGTGCCAGCAGCCCCCAGGGGGGGATCTACGAGCAGTACTTC. Its translation: CASSPQGGIYEQYF.

The gene calls are TRBV7-9 and TRBJ2-1, with 14 bases that match TRBD2. The germline V gene has CDR1 SEHNR and CDR2 FQNEAQ (reference sequence). This CDR3 comprises 17 residues. V was pared by 5 bases and J by 6 bases, with 9 bases of the junction left unmatched. The CDR3 nucleotides read TGTGCCAGCAGCCCGACTAGCGGGAGGGCCGCTGCCAATGAGCAGTTCTTC. Its translation is CASSPTSGRAAANEQFF. Together with reference TRBV7-9 and TRBJ2-1, the CDR3 gives the full variable domain: DTGVSQNPRHKITKRGQNVTFRCDPISEHNRLYWYRQTLGQGPEFLTYFQNEAQLEKSRLLSDRFSAERPKGSFSTLEIQRTEQGDSAMYLCASSPTSGRAAANEQFFGPGTRLTVL.

The chain recombines TRBV9 with TRBJ1-2; the D is unclear. The CDR3 extends over 15 amino acids. Looked up from germline, CDR1 is SGDLS and CDR2 is YYNGEE. The V end was cut by 0 bases, the J end by 5 bases, with 14 bases between. This CDR3 is CASSVATRARYGYTF. In DNA, the CDR3 is TGTGCCAGCAGCGTAGCTACCCGTGCGAGGTATGGCTACACCTTC.

The DNA of the CDR3 is TGTGCCAGCAGTTTACAACCGGACTACAATGAGCAGTTCTTC. Its protein is CASSLQPDYNEQFF. This rearrangement joins TRBV27 to TRBJ2-1, with no clear D. CDR3 length: 14 amino acids. Looked up from germline, CDR1 is MNHEY and CDR2 is SMNVEV (reference sequence). V shed 2 bases and J shed 3 bases, with 8 bases lying between them.

This chain links TRBV28 with TRBJ2-3; the D is unclear. The CDR3 extends over 15 amino acids. Trimming took 4 bases from V and 0 from J, leaving 11 bases between them. The germline V gene has CDR1 MDHEN and CDR2 SYDVKM. The CDR3 sequence: CASSSPPASTDTQYF. The CDR3 region has the DNA TGTGCCAGCAGTTCCCCCCCCGCTAGCACAGATACGCAGTATTTT. Combining the CDR3 with reference TRBV28 and TRBJ2-3 gives the whole variable domain DVKVTQSSRYLVKRTGEKVFLECVQDMDHENMFWYRQDPGLGLRLIYFSYDVKMKEKGDIPEGYSVSREKKERFSLILESASTNQTSMYLCASSSPPASTDTQYFGPGTRLTVL.

V usage is TRBV5-5 and J usage is TRBJ2-7; a weak D match, TRBD1 (5 bases). Between the trimmed V and J ends, which lost 4 bases and 9 bases, there was a span of 17 bases. Germline V gene sequence: CDR1 SGHKS, CDR2 YYEKEE (reference sequence). The CDR3 has 13 amino acids. The CDR3 DNA is TGTGCCAGCAGCGACGACAGTCTACTGAGGCAGTACTTC. As protein: CASSDDSLLRQYF.

J is TRBJ2-3 and V is TRBV6-5; D unresolved. The V and J ends lost 8 bases and 2 bases respectively, with 14 bases between them. There are 14 residues in the CDR3. Germline CDR1 is MNHEY and CDR2 is SVGAGI. The CDR3 here is CASGSRAHTDTQYF. DNA for the CDR3: TGTGCCAGCGGATCCCGGGCCCACACAGATACGCAGTATTTT.

The chain recombines TRBV5-1 with TRBJ2-3, with TRBD2 as a possible D gene (6 bases). CDR3 size: 17 residues. From germline, CDR1 is SGHRS and CDR2 YFSETQ. The germline V and J ends were trimmed by 1 base and 4 bases, with 19 bases remaining between them. CDR3 region: CASSLSRRGPPPDTQYF. The CDR3 DNA follows: TGCGCCAGCAGCTTGTCCCGGCGGGGCCCCCCCCCAGATACGCAGTATTTT.

V usage is TRBV7-2 and J usage is TRBJ1-4; possibly TRBD1 for D (5 bases). V dropped 5 bases and J dropped 3 bases, with 10 bases sitting between them. Looked up from germline, CDR1 is SGHTA and CDR2 is FQGNSA. The length of the CDR3 is 14 residues. The CDR3 nucleotides are TGTGCCAGCAGCCCTTCAGGGCCTAATGAAAAACTGTTTTTT. Translation: CASSPSGPNEKLFF.

The chain recombines TRBV6-5 with TRBJ1-2; D not resolved. CDR3 size: 13 residues. V was clipped by 2 bases and J by 3 bases, with 7 bases between them. CDR1 is MNHEY and CDR2 is SVGAGI in the germline V gene. CDR3 loop: CASSYERYYGYTF. The CDR3 region has the DNA TGTGCCAGCAGTTACGAGAGGTACTATGGCTACACCTTC.

The chain combines TRBV2 with TRBJ1-5; D gene unclear. The germline V and J ends were trimmed by 4 bases and 5 bases, with 12 bases remaining between them. This CDR3 is built from 14 residues. Germline CDR1 and CDR2: SNHLY and FYNNEI. CDR3 nucleotides: TGTGCCAGCAGTGCGCTTACCGAGCATCAGCCCCAGCATTTT. Translated, it gives CASSALTEHQPQHF.

This clone has just one count. The chain links TRBV19 to TRBJ1-2; 8 bases align to TRBD1. Germline loops: CDR1 LNHDA, CDR2 SQIVND (reference sequence). The CDR3 spans 17 residues. Germline trimming cut 3 bases from V and 6 bases from J; bases unmatched to any gene: 15. CDR3 sequence reads: CASSIGPGQGGVDGYTF. The CDR3 nucleotides are TGTGCCAGTAGTATCGGCCCCGGACAGGGAGGGGTCGATGGCTACACCTTC.

The rearrangement joins TRBV5-4 to TRBJ2-7; no clear D gene. The CDR3 runs to 15 residues. Germline V gene sequence: CDR1 SGHNT, CDR2 YYREEE (reference sequence). Trimming took off 0 bases at V and 3 bases at J, with 13 bases between the two ends. The CDR3 sequence is CASSLGENPNYEQYF. CDR3 in DNA: TGTGCCAGCAGCTTGGGGGAAAATCCTAACTACGAGCAGTACTTC.

This clone was counted between two and nine times. The V call is TRBV5-4, the J call TRBJ2-3, with D perhaps TRBD2 (6 bases). The V end lost 4 bases, the J end lost 3 bases, and 12 bases lay between the germline ends. CDR1 is SGHNT and CDR2 is YYREEE in the germline V gene (reference sequence). The CDR3 loop spans 14 amino acids. This CDR3 is CASSPGRGTDTQYF. The CDR3, as DNA: TGTGCCAGCAGCCCCGGGAGAGGAACAGATACGCAGTATTTT. Complete variable domain (other parts from reference TRBV5-4 and TRBJ2-3): ETGVTQSPTHLIKTRGQQVTLRCSSQSGHNTVSWYQQALGQGPQFIFQYYREEENGRGNFPPRFSGLQFPNYSSELNVNALELDDSALYLCASSPGRGTDTQYFGPGTRLTVL.

The genes are TRBV7-8 and TRBJ2-3, with TRBD2 matching over 12 bases. V lost 6 bases to trimming and J lost 4 bases; unmatched junction nucleotides: 5. There are 15 residues in the CDR3. Germline V lookup: CDR1 SGHVS, CDR2 FQNEAQ. The CDR3 region is CASRSGLAGADTQYF. The CDR3 nucleotides are TGTGCCAGCAGATCGGGACTAGCGGGTGCAGATACGCAGTATTTT.

The J gene is TRBJ2-7, the V gene TRBV2, with D perhaps matching TRBD1 (5 bases). Trimming stripped 10 bases from V and 2 bases from J, with 15 bases between. Germline V gives CDR1 SNHLY, CDR2 FYNNEI. This CDR3 contains 13 residues. Here the CDR3 DNA reads TGTGCCACCTTGAAAGGGGTGGCCTACGAGCAGTACTTC. Residues: CATLKGVAYEQYF.

The chain combines TRBV5-1 with TRBJ2-7; the match to TRBD2 covers 13 bases. Germline CDR1 SGHRS, CDR2 YFSETQ. The CDR3 is 17 residues long. The V and J ends lost 2 bases and 5 bases, in that order; junction bases with no gene match: 10. CDR3 DNA sequence: TGCGCCAGCAGCTTTCAACCGGGACTAGCGGGATTAGACGAGCAGTACTTC. This gives the protein CASSFQPGLAGLDEQYF.

The chain is built from TRBV2 and TRBJ2-1, with 9 bases that match TRBD2. Looked up from germline, CDR1 is SNHLY and CDR2 is FYNNEI. V shed 8 bases and J 1 base; nucleotides not matched to a gene: 3. This CDR3 contains 14 residues. The DNA for the CDR3 is TGTGCCAGCCTAGCGGGACCATCCTACAATGAGCAGTTCTTC. Translated, it gives CASLAGPSYNEQFF. The whole variable domain, remainder taken from reference TRBV2 and TRBJ2-1, is EPEVTQTPSHQVTQMGQEVILRCVPISNHLYFYWYRQILGQKVEFLVSFYNNEISEKSEIFDDQFSVERPDGSNFTLKIRSTKLEDSAMYFCASLAGPSYNEQFFGPGTRLTVL.

V usage is TRBV10-3 and J usage is TRBJ2-3; 7 bases align to TRBD1. V shed 3 bases and J 4 bases; nucleotides not matched to a gene: 7. Germline V gene sequence: CDR1 ENHRY, CDR2 SYGVKD. The CDR3 spans 15 residues. CDR3 bases: TGTGCCATCAGTGAACGGGACAGAGGGGCAGATACGCAGTATTTT. Translated, it gives CAISERDRGADTQYF.

The chain is built from TRBV28 and TRBJ2-2; 8 bases are a match to TRBD1. Trimming at V came to 1 base and at J to 0 bases, leaving 4 bases not matched to a gene. In germline, CDR1 is MDHEN, CDR2 SYDVKM. CDR3 length: 17 residues. The CDR3 nucleotides read TGTGCCAGCAGTTTATCGCAGGGGGCGCCGAACACCGGGGAGCTGTTTTTT. It is translated as CASSLSQGAPNTGELFF.

The V call is TRBV5-8, the J call TRBJ1-4; D might be TRBD1 (5 bases). Trimming stripped 7 bases from V and 0 bases from J, with 19 bases between. The CDR3 totals 17 residues. Germline loops: CDR1 SGHTS, CDR2 YDEGEE. CDR3 nucleotide sequence: TGTGCCAGCCTTTTGGGGGGTCACGTTGCAACTAATGAAAAACTGTTTTTT. It specifies CASLLGGHVATNEKLFF. The full variable domain, its missing parts supplied by reference TRBV5-8 and TRBJ1-4, is EAGVTQSPTHLIKTRGQQATLRCSPISGHTSVYWYQQALGLGLQFLLWYDEGEERNRGNFPPRFSGRQFPNYSSELNVNALELEDSALYLCASLLGGHVATNEKLFFGSGTQLSVL.

V and J are TRBV9 and TRBJ1-4, with unresolved D. The CDR3 totals 15 residues. Germline CDR1 and CDR2: SGDLS and YYNGEE. Trimming cost V 0 bases and J 2 bases, with 8 bases left between them. This chain's CDR3 is CASSVAAQTNEKLFF. CDR3 nucleotides: TGTGCCAGCAGCGTAGCTGCACAGACTAATGAAAAACTGTTTTTT.

The rearrangement uses TRBV6-5 and TRBJ2-5; 7 positions match TRBD2. Germline V lookup: CDR1 MNHEY, CDR2 SVGAGI. J was trimmed by 2 bases and V by 10 bases; bases with no gene match: 7. This CDR3 region has 13 residues. The CDR3, as DNA: TGTGCCACCAAGCTCGGGGGGCAAGAGACCCAGTACTTC. It specifies CATKLGGQETQYF.